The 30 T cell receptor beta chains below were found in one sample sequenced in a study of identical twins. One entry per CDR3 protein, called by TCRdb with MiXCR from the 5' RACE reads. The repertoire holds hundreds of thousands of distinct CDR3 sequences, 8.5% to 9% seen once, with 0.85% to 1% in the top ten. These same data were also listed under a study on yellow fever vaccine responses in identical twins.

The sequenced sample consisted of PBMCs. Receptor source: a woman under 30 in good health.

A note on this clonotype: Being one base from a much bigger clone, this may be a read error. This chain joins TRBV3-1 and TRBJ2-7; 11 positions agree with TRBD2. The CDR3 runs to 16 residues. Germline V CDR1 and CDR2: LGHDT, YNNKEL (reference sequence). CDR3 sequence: CACSIVLAGGSYEQYF. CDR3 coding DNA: TGTGCCTGCAGCATCGTCCTAGCGGGAGGTTCCTACGAGCAGTACTTC.

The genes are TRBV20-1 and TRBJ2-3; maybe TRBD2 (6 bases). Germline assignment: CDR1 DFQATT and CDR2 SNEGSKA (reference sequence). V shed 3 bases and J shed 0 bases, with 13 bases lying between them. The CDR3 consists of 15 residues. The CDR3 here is CSARNQRASTDTQYF. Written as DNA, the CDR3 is TGCAGTGCTAGGAACCAGCGGGCTAGCACAGATACGCAGTATTTT.

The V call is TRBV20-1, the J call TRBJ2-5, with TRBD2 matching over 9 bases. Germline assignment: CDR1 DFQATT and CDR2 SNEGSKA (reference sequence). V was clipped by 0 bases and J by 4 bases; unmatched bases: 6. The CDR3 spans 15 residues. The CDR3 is CSARDSSGAGETQYF. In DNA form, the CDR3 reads TGCAGTGCTAGAGACTCTAGCGGGGCGGGAGAGACCCAGTACTTC.

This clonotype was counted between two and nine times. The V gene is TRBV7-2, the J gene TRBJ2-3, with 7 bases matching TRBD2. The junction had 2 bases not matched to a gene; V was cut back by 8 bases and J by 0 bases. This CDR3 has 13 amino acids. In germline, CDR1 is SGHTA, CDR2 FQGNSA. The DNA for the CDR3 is TGTGCCAGCCATAGCGGGAGCACAGATACGCAGTATTTT. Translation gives CASHSGSTDTQYF.

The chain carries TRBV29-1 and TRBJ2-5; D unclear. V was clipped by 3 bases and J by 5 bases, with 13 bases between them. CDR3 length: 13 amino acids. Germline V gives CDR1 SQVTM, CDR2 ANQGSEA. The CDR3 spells CSVEGMAKETQYF. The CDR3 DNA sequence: TGCAGCGTTGAGGGTATGGCGAAGGAGACCCAGTACTTC.

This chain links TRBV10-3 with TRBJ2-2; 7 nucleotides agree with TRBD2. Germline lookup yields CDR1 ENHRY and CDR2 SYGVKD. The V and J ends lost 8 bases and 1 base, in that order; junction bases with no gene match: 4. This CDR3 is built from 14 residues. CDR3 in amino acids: CAIWGGENTGELFF. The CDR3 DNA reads TGTGCCATCTGGGGGGGTGAGAACACCGGGGAGCTGTTTTTT.

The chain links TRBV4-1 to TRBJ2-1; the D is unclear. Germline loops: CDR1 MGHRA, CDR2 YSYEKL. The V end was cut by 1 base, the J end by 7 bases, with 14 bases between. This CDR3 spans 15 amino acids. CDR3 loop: CASSQVSFARNEQFF. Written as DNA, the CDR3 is TGCGCCAGCAGCCAAGTTTCTTTCGCGCGGAATGAGCAGTTCTTC.

The DNA for the CDR3 is TGTGCCAGCAGTCCCCTCGTAGGGACAGCAGGCTACGAGCAGTACTTC. Amino acids: CASSPLVGTAGYEQYF. V usage is TRBV7-2 and J usage is TRBJ2-7, with 7 bases identical to TRBD1. V shed 6 bases, J shed 3 bases, and the junction held 14 bases outside the gene matches. This CDR3 contains 16 residues. From germline, CDR1 is SGHTA and CDR2 FQGNSA.

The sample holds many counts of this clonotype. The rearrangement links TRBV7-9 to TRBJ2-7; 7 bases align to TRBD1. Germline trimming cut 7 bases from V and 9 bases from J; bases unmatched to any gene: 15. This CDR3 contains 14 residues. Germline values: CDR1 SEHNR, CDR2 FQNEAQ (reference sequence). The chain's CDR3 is CASTYRDSGLVQYF. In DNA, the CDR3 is TGTGCCAGCACCTACCGGGACAGTGGCCTGGTGCAGTACTTC.

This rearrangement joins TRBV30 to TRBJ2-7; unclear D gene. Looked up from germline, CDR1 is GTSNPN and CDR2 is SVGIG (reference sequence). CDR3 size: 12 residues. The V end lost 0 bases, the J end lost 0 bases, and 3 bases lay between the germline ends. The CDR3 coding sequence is TGTGCCTGGAGTGTAGGCTCCTACGAGCAGTACTTC. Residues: CAWSVGSYEQYF.

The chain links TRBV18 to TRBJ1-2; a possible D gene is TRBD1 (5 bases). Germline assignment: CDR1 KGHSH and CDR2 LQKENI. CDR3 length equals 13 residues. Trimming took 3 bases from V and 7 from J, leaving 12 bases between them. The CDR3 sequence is CASSPGAVFGYTF. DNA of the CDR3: TGTGCCAGCTCACCTGGGGCTGTCTTTGGCTACACCTTC. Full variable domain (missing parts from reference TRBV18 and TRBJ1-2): NAGVMQNPRHLVRRRGQEARLRCSPMKGHSHVYWYRQLPEEGLKFMVYLQKENIIDESGMPKERFSAEFPKEGPSILRIQQVVRGDSAAYFCASSPGAVFGYTFGSGTRLTVV.

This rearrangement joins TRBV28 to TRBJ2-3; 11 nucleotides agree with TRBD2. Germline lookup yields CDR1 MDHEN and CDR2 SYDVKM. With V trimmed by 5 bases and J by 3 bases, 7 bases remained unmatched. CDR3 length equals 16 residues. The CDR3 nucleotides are TGTGCCAGCAGTCCTACTAGCGGGAGTGGAACAGATACGCAGTATTTT. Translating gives CASSPTSGSGTDTQYF.

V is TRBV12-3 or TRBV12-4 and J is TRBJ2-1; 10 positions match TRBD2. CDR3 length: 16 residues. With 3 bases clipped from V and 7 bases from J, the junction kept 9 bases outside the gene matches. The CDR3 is CASSFRTGTSVNEQFF. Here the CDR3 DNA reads TGTGCCAGCAGTTTCCGGACAGGGACTAGCGTGAATGAGCAGTTCTTC.

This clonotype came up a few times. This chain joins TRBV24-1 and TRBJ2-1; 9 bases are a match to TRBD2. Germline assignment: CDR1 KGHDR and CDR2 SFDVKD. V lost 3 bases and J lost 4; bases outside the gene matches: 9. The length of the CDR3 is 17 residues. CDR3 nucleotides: TGTGCCACCAGTGATCCCCCCCTAGCGGGACTGTACAATGAGCAGTTCTTC. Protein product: CATSDPPLAGLYNEQFF.

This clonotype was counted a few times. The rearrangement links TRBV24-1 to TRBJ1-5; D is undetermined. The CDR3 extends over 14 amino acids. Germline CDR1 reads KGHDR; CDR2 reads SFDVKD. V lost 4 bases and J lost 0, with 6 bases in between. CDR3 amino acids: CATSEDYSNQPQHF. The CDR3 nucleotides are TGTGCCACCAGTGAAGACTATAGCAATCAGCCCCAGCATTTT.

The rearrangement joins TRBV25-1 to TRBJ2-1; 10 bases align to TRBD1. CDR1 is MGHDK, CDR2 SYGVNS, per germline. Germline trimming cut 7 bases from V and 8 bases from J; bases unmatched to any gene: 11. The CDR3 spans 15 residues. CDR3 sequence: CASTTPTGGRDEQFF. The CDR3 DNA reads TGTGCCAGCACAACTCCGACAGGGGGCCGCGATGAGCAGTTCTTC.

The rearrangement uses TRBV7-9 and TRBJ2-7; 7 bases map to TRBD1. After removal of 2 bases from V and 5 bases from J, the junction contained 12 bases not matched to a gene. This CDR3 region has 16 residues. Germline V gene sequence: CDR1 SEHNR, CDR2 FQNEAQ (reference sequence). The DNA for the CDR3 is TGTGCCAGCAGCTTATTGTCACCCGAGGGGGCGGACGAGCAGTACTTC. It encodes CASSLLSPEGADEQYF.

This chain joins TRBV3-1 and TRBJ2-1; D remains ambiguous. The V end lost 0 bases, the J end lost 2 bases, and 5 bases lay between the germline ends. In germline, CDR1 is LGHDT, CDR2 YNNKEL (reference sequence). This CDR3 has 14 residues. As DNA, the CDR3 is TGTGCCAGCAGCCAAGATTTCCCCTACAATGAGCAGTTCTTC. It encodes CASSQDFPYNEQFF.

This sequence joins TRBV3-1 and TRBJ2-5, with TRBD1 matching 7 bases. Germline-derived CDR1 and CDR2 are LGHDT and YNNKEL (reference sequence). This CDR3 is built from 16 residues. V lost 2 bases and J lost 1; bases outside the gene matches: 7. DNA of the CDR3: TGTGCCAGCAGCCAACGCAGGGACAGAGGCCAAGAGACCCAGTACTTC. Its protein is CASSQRRDRGQETQYF.

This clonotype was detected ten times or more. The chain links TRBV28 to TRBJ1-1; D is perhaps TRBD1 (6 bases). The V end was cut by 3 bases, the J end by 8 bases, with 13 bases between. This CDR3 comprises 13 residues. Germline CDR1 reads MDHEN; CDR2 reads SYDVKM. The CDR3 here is CASSLDSFEEAFF. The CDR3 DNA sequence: TGTGCCAGCAGTTTGGACAGCTTCGAGGAAGCTTTCTTT.

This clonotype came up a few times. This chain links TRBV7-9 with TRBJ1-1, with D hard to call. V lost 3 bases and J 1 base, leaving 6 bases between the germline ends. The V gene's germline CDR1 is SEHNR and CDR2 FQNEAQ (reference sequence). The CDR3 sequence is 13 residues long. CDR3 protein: CASSFDTNTEAFF. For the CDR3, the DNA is TGTGCCAGCAGCTTCGACACGAACACTGAAGCTTTCTTT.

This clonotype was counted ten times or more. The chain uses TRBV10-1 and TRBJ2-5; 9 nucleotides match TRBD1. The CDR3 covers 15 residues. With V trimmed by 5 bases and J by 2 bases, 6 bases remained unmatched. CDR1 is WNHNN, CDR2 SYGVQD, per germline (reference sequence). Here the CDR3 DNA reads TGCGCCAGCAGTCTTGGGACAGGGCGACAAGAGACCCAGTACTTC. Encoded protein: CASSLGTGRQETQYF.

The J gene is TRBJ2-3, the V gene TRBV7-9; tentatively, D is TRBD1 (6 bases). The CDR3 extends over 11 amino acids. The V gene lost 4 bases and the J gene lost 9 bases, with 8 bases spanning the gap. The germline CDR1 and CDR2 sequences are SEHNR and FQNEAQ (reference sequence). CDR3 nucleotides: TGTGCCAGCAGCTCGCAGGGGACGCAGTATTTT. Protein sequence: CASSSQGTQYF.

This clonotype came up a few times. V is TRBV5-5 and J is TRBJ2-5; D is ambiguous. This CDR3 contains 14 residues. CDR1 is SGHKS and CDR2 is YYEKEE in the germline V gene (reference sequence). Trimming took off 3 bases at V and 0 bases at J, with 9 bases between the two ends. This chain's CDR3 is CASSSGYYQETQYF. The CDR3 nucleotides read TGTGCCAGCAGCTCTGGGTACTACCAAGAGACCCAGTACTTC.

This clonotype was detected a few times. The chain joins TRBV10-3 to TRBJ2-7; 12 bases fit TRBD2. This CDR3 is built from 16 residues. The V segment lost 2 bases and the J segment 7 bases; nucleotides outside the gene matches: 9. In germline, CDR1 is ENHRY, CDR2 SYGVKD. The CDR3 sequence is CAISEALAGGPREQYF. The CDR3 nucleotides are TGTGCCATCAGTGAGGCGCTAGCGGGAGGGCCAAGGGAGCAGTACTTC.

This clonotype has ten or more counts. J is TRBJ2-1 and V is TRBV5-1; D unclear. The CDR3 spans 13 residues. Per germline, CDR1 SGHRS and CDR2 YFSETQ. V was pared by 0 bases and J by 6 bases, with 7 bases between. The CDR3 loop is CASSLAVFNEQFF. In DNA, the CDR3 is TGCGCCAGCAGCTTGGCAGTCTTCAATGAGCAGTTCTTC.

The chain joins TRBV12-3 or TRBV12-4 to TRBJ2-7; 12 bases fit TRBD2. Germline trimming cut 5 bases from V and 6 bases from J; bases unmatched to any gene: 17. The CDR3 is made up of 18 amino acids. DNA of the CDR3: TGTGCCAGCAGTACCTTATTCGGTCTAGCGGGAGGGCCAGGCGAGCAGTACTTC. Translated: CASSTLFGLAGGPGEQYF.

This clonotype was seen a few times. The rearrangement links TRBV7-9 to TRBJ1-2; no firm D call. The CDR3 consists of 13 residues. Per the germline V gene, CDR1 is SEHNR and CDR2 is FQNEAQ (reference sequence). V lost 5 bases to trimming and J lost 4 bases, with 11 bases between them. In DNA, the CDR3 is TGTGCCAGCAGCCTCCCCCGGGGCTATGGCTACACCTTC. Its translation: CASSLPRGYGYTF.

The CDR3: CASARGQETQYF. The CDR3 nucleotides are TGTGCCAGCGCGAGGGGGCAAGAGACCCAGTACTTC. The chain couples TRBV2 to TRBJ2-5, with D possibly matching TRBD1 (6 bases). Between the trimmed V and J ends, which lost 8 bases and 2 bases, there was a span of 9 bases. CDR3 length: 12 residues. Germline V gene lookup returns CDR1 SNHLY and CDR2 FYNNEI.

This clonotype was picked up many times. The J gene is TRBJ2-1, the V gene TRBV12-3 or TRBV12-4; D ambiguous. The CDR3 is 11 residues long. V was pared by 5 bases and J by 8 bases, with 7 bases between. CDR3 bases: TGTGCCAGCAGTCTACGCCATGAGCAGTTCTTC. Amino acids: CASSLRHEQFF.